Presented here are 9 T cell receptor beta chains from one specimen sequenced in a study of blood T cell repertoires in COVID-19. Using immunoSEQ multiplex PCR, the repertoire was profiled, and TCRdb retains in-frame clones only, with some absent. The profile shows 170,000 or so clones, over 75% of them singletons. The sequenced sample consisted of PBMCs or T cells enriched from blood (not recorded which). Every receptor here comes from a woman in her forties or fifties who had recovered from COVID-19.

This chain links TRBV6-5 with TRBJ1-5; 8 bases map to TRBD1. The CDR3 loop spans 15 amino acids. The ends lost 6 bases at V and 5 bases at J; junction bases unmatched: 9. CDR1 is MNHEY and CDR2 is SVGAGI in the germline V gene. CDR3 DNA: TGTGCCAGCAGACAAGACAGGGGTAGGGATCAGCCCCAGCATTTT. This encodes CASRQDRGRDQPQHF.

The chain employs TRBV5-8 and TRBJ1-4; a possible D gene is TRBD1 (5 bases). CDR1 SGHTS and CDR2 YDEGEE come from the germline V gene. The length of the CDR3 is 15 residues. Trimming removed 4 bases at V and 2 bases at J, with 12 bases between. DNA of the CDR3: TGTGCCAGCAGCCGGGGGGGGACGACTAATGAAAAACTGTTTTTT. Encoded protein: CASSRGGTTNEKLFF. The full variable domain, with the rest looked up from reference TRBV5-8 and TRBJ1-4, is EAGVTQSPTHLIKTRGQQATLRCSPISGHTSVYWYQQALGLGLQFLLWYDEGEERNRGNFPPRFSGRQFPNYSSELNVNALELEDSALYLCASSRGGTTNEKLFFGSGTQLSVL.

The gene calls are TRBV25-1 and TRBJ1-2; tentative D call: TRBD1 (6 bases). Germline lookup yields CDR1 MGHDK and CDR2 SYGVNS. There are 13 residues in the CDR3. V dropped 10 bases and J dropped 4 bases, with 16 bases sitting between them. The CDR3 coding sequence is TGTGCCACCCACAGGGCCCCTGGCTATGGCTACACCTTC. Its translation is CATHRAPGYGYTF.

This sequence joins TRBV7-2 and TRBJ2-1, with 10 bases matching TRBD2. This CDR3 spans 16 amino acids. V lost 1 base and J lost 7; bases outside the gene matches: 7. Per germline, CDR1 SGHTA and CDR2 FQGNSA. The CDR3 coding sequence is TGTGCCAGCAGCTTAGTCCCCAGCGGGGGGGCGAATGAGCAGTTCTTC. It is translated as CASSLVPSGGANEQFF.

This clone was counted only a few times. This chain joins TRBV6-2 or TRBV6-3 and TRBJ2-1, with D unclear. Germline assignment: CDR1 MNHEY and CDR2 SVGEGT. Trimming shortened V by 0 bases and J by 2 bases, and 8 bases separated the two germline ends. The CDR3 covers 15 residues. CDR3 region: CASSYSGSPYNEQFF. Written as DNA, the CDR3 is TGTGCCAGCAGTTACTCCGGGTCCCCCTACAATGAGCAGTTCTTC.

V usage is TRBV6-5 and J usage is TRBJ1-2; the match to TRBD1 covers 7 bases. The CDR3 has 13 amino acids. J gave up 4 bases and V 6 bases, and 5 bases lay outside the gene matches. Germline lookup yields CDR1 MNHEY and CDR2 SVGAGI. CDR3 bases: TGTGCCAGCAGCGCGGACAGGAGCTATGGCTACACCTTC. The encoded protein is CASSADRSYGYTF.

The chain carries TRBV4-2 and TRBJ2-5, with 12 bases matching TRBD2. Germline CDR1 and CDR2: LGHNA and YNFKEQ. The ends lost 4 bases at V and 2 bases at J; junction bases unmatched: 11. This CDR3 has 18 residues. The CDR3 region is CASSRTGALAGGQETQYF. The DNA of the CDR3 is TGTGCCAGCAGCCGTACGGGGGCACTAGCGGGGGGTCAAGAGACCCAGTACTTC.

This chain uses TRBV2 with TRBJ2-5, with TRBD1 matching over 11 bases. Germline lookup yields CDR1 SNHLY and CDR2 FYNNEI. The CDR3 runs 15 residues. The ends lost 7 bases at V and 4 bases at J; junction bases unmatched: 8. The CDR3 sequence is CASKKTGQGGETQYF. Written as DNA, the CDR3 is TGTGCCAGCAAGAAGACGGGACAGGGGGGAGAGACCCAGTACTTC. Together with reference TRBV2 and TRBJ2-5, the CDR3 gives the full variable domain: EPEVTQTPSHQVTQMGQEVILRCVPISNHLYFYWYRQILGQKVEFLVSFYNNEISEKSEIFDDQFSVERPDGSNFTLKIRSTKLEDSAMYFCASKKTGQGGETQYFGPGTRLLVL.

CDR3 DNA: TGTGCCAGCAGTTTCTTCACAGGGGCGGCGGATGAGCAGTTCTTC. Amino acid sequence: CASSFFTGAADEQFF. V is TRBV27 and J is TRBJ2-1, with TRBD1 matching over 7 bases. The trim removed 3 bases at V and 8 bases at J, leaving 10 bases unmatched. The CDR3 covers 15 residues. Germline-derived CDR1 and CDR2 are MNHEY and SMNVEV (reference sequence).